This TCR beta chain appears in the sequencing data of a study of regulatory T cells in long-lasting Graves disease. Whole-study findings and limits: Persistent disease was characterized by preferential usage of TRBV28, TRBJ1-2 and TRBJ2-5. With a small sample size, accuracy may have been reduced. Newly diagnosed patients shared 1,000 or so public clonotypes; persistent patients shared about 2,500.

For TCR beta, libraries came from iRepertoire HTBI primers and Arm-PCR of CDR3 regions. TCRdb processed the multiplex PCR reads anew with MiXCR; each CDR3 protein has one entry. The sample lists approximately 300,000 distinct CDR3 sequences, about a sixth occurring once. This clonotype has at least ten counts. Its specificity is unknown. As to time point: newly diagnosed GD, antithyroid drugs for less than 3 months. Extracted PBMC RNA gave rise to the TCR library. The patients were enrolled through endocrinology in Xi'an, China. The CDR3 extends over 12 amino acids. Germline CDR1 and CDR2: MNHEY and SVGEGT. The V and J ends lost 5 bases and 6 bases respectively, with 7 bases between them.

The sequences come from peripheral blood mononuclear cells (PBMCs), collected at new diagnosis, from a patient treated with antithyroid drugs. This receptor was obtained from a female donor with Graves disease. V is TRBV6-2 or TRBV6-3 and J is TRBJ2-2; D not certain. CDR3 region: CASSLPPGELFF. In DNA, the CDR3 is TGTGCCAGCAGTCTCCCCCCCGGGGAGCTGTTTTTT.